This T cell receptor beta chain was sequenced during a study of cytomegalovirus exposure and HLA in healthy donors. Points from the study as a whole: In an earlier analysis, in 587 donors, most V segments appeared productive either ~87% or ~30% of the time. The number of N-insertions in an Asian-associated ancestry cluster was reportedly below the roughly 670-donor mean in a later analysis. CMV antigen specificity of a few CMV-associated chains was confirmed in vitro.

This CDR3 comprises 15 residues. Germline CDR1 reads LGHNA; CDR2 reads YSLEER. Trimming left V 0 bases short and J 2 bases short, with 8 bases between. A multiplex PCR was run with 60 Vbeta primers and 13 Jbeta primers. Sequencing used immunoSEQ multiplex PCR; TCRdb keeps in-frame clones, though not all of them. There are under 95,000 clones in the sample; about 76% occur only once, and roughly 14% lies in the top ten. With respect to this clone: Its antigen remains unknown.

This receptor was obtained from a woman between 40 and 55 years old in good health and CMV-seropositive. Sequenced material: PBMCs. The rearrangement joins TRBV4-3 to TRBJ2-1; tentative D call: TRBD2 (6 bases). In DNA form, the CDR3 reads TGCGCCAGCAGCCAAGAGGGGAGGCCCTACAATGAGCAGTTCTTC. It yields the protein CASSQEGRPYNEQFF.